These 28 T cell receptor beta chains were sequenced from one sample in a study of tumor-infiltrating lymphocytes in primary liver carcinoma. A primer matching the constant region was used to make TCR beta cDNA from approximately 520 ng of total RNA. ARM-PCR was slightly modified, and three nested multiplex PCR rounds with it gave rise to the TCR beta libraries. The opening two PCR rounds, around 11 cycles each, paired TRBV1-TRBV30 forward primers with a C-beta reverse primer. TCRdb re-called the multiplex PCR reads through MiXCR, storing one row per CDR3 protein. The table includes about 210,000 distinct CDR3 sequences, over 80% detected once. The tissue used was unsorted bulk material of about 19-34 mg. RNA and DNA were co-extracted from it with the AllPrep DNA/RNA mini kit. Material: tumor tissue from primary liver carcinoma. The receptors shown here come from a man in his forties or fifties with primary liver carcinoma and hepatitis B virus infection.

Notes on this clonotype: At one of its ends the junction is not consistent with the germline gene, which may arise from a read error. The V and J genes are TRBV11-3 and TRBJ2-1; D remains ambiguous. Germline V gene sequence: CDR1 SGHNT, CDR2 YENEEA. The CDR3 totals 19 residues. The chain's CDR3 is CANSLGRQDTRGSYNEQLF. CDR3 nucleotides: TGTGCCAACAGCTTAGGGCGGCAGGATACTCGTGGGTCCTACAATGAGCAGTTATTC.

This clonotype occurred once. At one end, the junction sequence differs from germline, possibly due to a read error. The chain couples TRBV11-1 to TRBJ2-3; weak D call: TRBD1 (5 bases). CDR3 length: 13 amino acids. Germline CDR1 SGHAT, CDR2 FQDESV (reference sequence). The CDR3 reads CASSLIRADRQYF. The DNA of the CDR3 is TGTGCCAGTAGCTTAATCAGGGCAGACAGGCAGTATTTT.

The chain couples TRBV2 to TRBJ2-7; maybe TRBD1 (6 bases). The V gene's germline CDR1 is SNHLY and CDR2 FYNNEI. The CDR3 contains 13 residues. V gave up 6 bases and J gave up 4 bases, with 13 bases separating them. The CDR3 DNA reads TGTGCCAGCAGCTCTGACAGGTTATACGAGCAGTACTTC. Protein: CASSSDRLYEQYF. The full variable domain, with the rest looked up from reference TRBV2 and TRBJ2-7, is EPEVTQTPSHQVTQMGQEVILRCVPISNHLYFYWYRQILGQKVEFLVSFYNNEISEKSEIFDDQFSVERPDGSNFTLKIRSTKLEDSAMYFCASSSDRLYEQYFGPGTRLTVT.

On this clonotype: A much more abundant neighbour one base away suggests this may be a read error. This chain joins TRBV28 and TRBJ2-5; TRBD1 matches at 8 bases. The CDR3 runs to 15 residues. Germline CDR1 MDHEN, CDR2 SYDVKM. V lost 9 bases, J lost 5 bases, and 14 bases stayed unmatched. In DNA, the CDR3 is TGTGCCAGAAGTCCGACGACAGGGGCTATCGAGACCCAGTACTTC. This encodes CARSPTTGAIETQYF.

On this clonotype: Relative to the germline gene, one junction end is altered; a read error may explain this. The chain combines TRBV5-5 with TRBJ1-2; the D gene is possibly TRBD1 (5 bases). CDR1 and CDR2 from the germline V gene are SGHKS and YYEKEE (reference sequence). This CDR3 has 16 residues. CDR3 nucleotide sequence: TGTGCCAGCAGCCCTCGCCCGGACATAACTAACTATGGCTACACTTTC. It translates to CASSPRPDITNYGYTF.

The chain has TRBV7-8 and TRBJ2-5; tentatively, D is TRBD2 (6 bases). Germline values: CDR1 SGHVS, CDR2 FQNEAQ. The CDR3 has 16 residues. V was clipped by 5 bases and J by 3 bases, with 19 bases between them. The chain's CDR3 is CASSRRTGVREETQYF. The CDR3 DNA is TGTGCCAGCAGCCGAAGGACGGGAGTCAGGGAAGAGACCCAGTACTTC.

For this clonotype: Without the conserved terminal phenylalanine or tryptophan, this CDR3 likely stems from a read error. The genes are TRBV5-1 and TRBJ2-1; D is unclear. The CDR3 spans 14 residues. V was pared by 2 bases and J by 4 bases, with 10 bases between. From germline, CDR1 is SGHRS and CDR2 YFSETQ. CDR3 in amino acids: CASSLSGAYNEQFL. The CDR3 nucleotides read TGCGCCAGCAGCTTAAGTGGCGCATACAATGAGCAGTTCCTC.

In regard to this clonotype: One end of the junction fails to match germline, which may point to a read error. This chain uses TRBV4-1 with TRBJ2-7, with 15 bases lining up with TRBD2. The CDR3 contains 19 residues. Germline V gene data show CDR1 as MGHRA and CDR2 as YSYEKL. DNA for the CDR3: TGCGCCAGCAGCCAAGATCGGGTTAGGACTAGCGGGAGGGCCTACAAGCAATACTTC. Amino acids: CASSQDRVRTSGRAYKQYF.

On this clonotype itself: Just one base apart from a much larger clone, this may be a read error. The rearrangement links TRBV5-1 to TRBJ2-6; 8 bases align to TRBD2. This CDR3 has 16 residues. Germline V gives CDR1 SGHRS, CDR2 YFSETQ. The CDR3 DNA follows: TGCGCCAGCAGCTTGGAAGCGGGAGCTGGGTCCAACGTCCTGACTTTC. Translating gives CASSLEAGAGSNVLTF.

The chain joins TRBV12-3 or TRBV12-4 to TRBJ2-1, with D possibly matching TRBD2 (5 bases). This CDR3 is built from 12 residues. The ends were cut back, 10 bases at V and 7 bases at J, with 14 bases in the middle. The DNA of the CDR3 is TGTGCCATCGCCGGGAAGAGAAATGAGCAGTTCTTC. Translation gives CAIAGKRNEQFF.

Concerning this clonotype: This CDR3 fails to terminate in the conserved phenylalanine or tryptophan, so it likely reflects a read error. It is unclear where the CDR3 begins or ends on the DNA, so no DNA is shown, and the CDR3 is as TCRdb lists it. The gene calls are TRBV4-1 and TRBJ2-1; the table's TRBD1 call for D was not verified on the DNA. A total of 10 residues make up the CDR3, ends included. Germline CDR1 reads MGHRA; CDR2 reads YSYEKL. This chain's CDR3 is CASSPGQQLY.

The J gene is TRBJ2-1, the V gene TRBV28, with 7 positions matching TRBD2. Trimming cost V 6 bases and J 8 bases; bases outside gene matches: 16. Germline V gene sequence: CDR1 MDHEN, CDR2 SYDVKM. This CDR3 region has 16 residues. CDR3 DNA sequence: TGTGCCAGCAGCTCCGGGACTAACAGCTCCTATGATGAGCAGTTCTTC. Encoded protein: CASSSGTNSSYDEQFF. Together with reference TRBV28 and TRBJ2-1, the CDR3 gives the full variable domain: DVKVTQSSRYLVKRTGEKVFLECVQDMDHENMFWYRQDPGLGLRLIYFSYDVKMKEKGDIPEGYSVSREKKERFSLILESASTNQTSMYLCASSSGTNSSYDEQFFGPGTRLTVL.

To note about this clonotype: At one end, the junction sequence differs from germline, possibly due to a read error. The chain recombines TRBV11-2 with TRBJ1-1, with D possibly matching TRBD1 (6 bases). CDR3 length: 13 amino acids. Germline V gives CDR1 SGHAT, CDR2 FQNNGV. The CDR3 here is CVSSLTTGTEAFF. The CDR3 DNA reads TGTGTCAGCAGCTTAACTACCGGGACAGAAGCTTTCTTT.

As regards this clonotype: This could be a read error, since a much larger clone is one nucleotide away. Because the CDR3 is missing its conserved closing phenylalanine or tryptophan, this is likely a read error. The chain couples TRBV6-1 to TRBJ2-1; D could derive from TRBD1 or TRBD2 (6 bases each). Deletions cut 3 bases from V and 3 bases from J, with 12 bases between. The CDR3 consists of 15 residues. Germline loops: CDR1 MNHNS, CDR2 SASEGT. The CDR3 loop is CASSDRQEGYNEQFS. In nucleotides, the CDR3 is TGTGCCAGCAGTGACAGACAGGAGGGCTACAATGAGCAGTTCTCC.

As concerns this clonotype: The junction does not match germline at one end; this may be a read error. CDR3 loop: CTSSLAERETDEQYF. CDR3 sequence (DNA): TGTACCAGCAGTTTAGCGGAGCGGGAGACAGACGAGCAGTACTTC. The chain joins TRBV28 to TRBJ2-7, with 8 nucleotides matching TRBD2. This CDR3 region has 15 residues. Germline CDR1 reads MDHEN; CDR2 reads SYDVKM.

About this clonotype: At one end, the junction sequence differs from germline, possibly due to a read error. The chain combines TRBV5-1 with TRBJ2-5; D is unclear. The CDR3 consists of 14 residues. Germline CDR1 reads SGHRS; CDR2 reads YFSETQ. The CDR3 nucleotides are TGCGCCAACAGCCTCGGCCAATTTCAAGAGACCCAGTACTTC. Translation gives CANSLGQFQETQYF.

Points on this clonotype: Relative to the germline gene, one junction end is altered; a read error may explain this. This chain links TRBV6-6 with TRBJ2-4, with D perhaps matching TRBD2 (7 bases). The CDR3 is made up of 18 amino acids. Germline V gene data show CDR1 as MNHNY and CDR2 as SVGAGI (reference sequence). The CDR3 region is CVSSYSLGAGHHKSIQYF. For the CDR3, the DNA is TGTGTCAGCAGTTACTCGTTAGGAGCGGGACACCATAAAAGCATTCAGTACTTC.

Points on this clonotype: Compared with germline, one end of the junction differs, possibly owing to a read error. This sequence joins TRBV4-2 and TRBJ2-2; possible D gene TRBD2, 5 bases. CDR1 LGHNA and CDR2 YNFKEQ come from the germline V gene. This CDR3 region has 15 residues. The CDR3 DNA follows: TGTGCCAGCAGCCAAACCCGGGGTACAACCGTGGAGCTGTTTTTT. Its translation is CASSQTRGTTVELFF.

The chain couples TRBV4-1 to TRBJ2-1, with D uncertain. V was pared by 4 bases and J by 7 bases, with 17 bases between. CDR1 and CDR2 (germline): MGHRA, YSYEKL. The CDR3 runs to 15 residues. CDR3 in DNA: TGCGCCAGCAGCCTTATCCCGAGGTACGGTAATGAGCAGTTCTTC. Amino acids: CASSLIPRYGNEQFF.

Note on this clonotype: This may be a read error, as it is one base from a much larger clone. The chain combines TRBV5-1 with TRBJ1-1; D remains ambiguous. The CDR3 is 13 amino acids. Germline V gene lookup returns CDR1 SGHRS and CDR2 YFSETQ. Trimming removed 4 bases from V and 0 bases from J, with 7 bases in between. CDR3 bases: TGCGCCAGCAGCGAAACTATGAACACTGAAGCTTTCTTT. Its protein is CASSETMNTEAFF.

About this clonotype: The junction shows a germline mismatch at one end, possibly a read error. The CDR3 nucleotides read TGTGACAGCAGCCAACACCTCGGGACGGGTAACAATGAGCTGTTCTTC. Its protein product is CDSSQHLGTGNNELFF. The chain recombines TRBV4-2 with TRBJ2-1; D might be TRBD1 or TRBD2, each matching 5 bases. Germline assignment: CDR1 LGHNA and CDR2 YNFKEQ. The CDR3 runs to 16 residues.

With regard to this clonotype: One end of the junction varies from germline; a read error may be responsible. This sequence joins TRBV6-2 or TRBV6-3 and TRBJ1-5; 8 positions agree with TRBD1. Germline CDR1 MNHEY, CDR2 SVGEGT. The CDR3 contains 14 residues. The CDR3, as DNA: TGTGCCATCAGTTCCCACAGGGGGAGTCAGCCCCAGCATTTT. It encodes CAISSHRGSQPQHF.

Points on this clonotype: The junction does not match germline at one end; this may be a read error. This chain connects TRBV11-2 to TRBJ2-3, with a tentative D call TRBD1 (5 bases). The germline CDR1 and CDR2 sequences are SGHAT and FQNNGV. The CDR3 is 14 residues long. Here the CDR3 reads CTSSLNRQGDTKYF. The CDR3 nucleotides are TGTACCAGCAGCTTAAACCGACAAGGGGATACAAAGTATTTT.

A remark on this clonotype: An end of the junction differs from the germline gene, which may be a read error. V and J are TRBV11-2 and TRBJ1-1; D is unclear. This CDR3 is built from 14 residues. From germline, CDR1 is SGHAT and CDR2 FQNNGV. Here the CDR3 DNA reads TGTGCCAGCAGCCCCCTCTGTCCGAACACTAAAGCTTTCTTT. This gives the protein CASSPLCPNTKAFF.

On this clonotype: In this CDR3 the conserved last residue, phenylalanine or tryptophan, is missing, so a read error is likely. The DNA is omitted, as the CDR3 cannot be located on it reliably, and the CDR3 follows TCRdb's listing. This chain connects TRBV29-1 to TRBJ2-7; the table gives TRBD1 as D, unverified against the DNA. Germline CDR1 is SQVTM and CDR2 is ANQGSEA. The CDR3 is 12 amino acids long, termini counted. The CDR3 loop reads CSAGDPMGEQYS.

This clonotype has a single count. At one boundary the junction diverges from the germline segment, which might be a read error. V gene TRBV7-9 combines with J gene TRBJ1-2; 7 bases agree with TRBD1. Looked up from germline, CDR1 is SEHNR and CDR2 is FQNEAQ (reference sequence). The CDR3 loop spans 17 amino acids. Here the CDR3 DNA reads TGTGCCGGCAGCTCCAGACTCCAGGGGGGGCGCAACTATGGCTACACCTTC. Translation: CAGSSRLQGGRNYGYTF.

This clonotype appeared a few times. A much larger clone lies one base from this, so it may be a read error. The chain recombines TRBV28 with TRBJ2-3; D remains unclear. CDR1 and CDR2 (germline): MDHEN, SYDVKM. CDR3 length equals 12 residues. The ends were cut back, 3 bases at V and 5 bases at J, with 6 bases in the middle. In DNA, the CDR3 is TGTGCCAGCAGTTTCGTTATAGATACGCAGTATTTT. Its translation is CASSFVIDTQYF.

A note on this clonotype: No conserved phenylalanine or tryptophan is present at the end of the CDR3, so a read error is the likely explanation. Because the CDR3's place on the DNA is in doubt, the DNA is left out and the CDR3 is given as listed by TCRdb. The chain has TRBV6-2 or TRBV6-3 and TRBJ2-7; TRBD2, the table's D call, lacks a check against the DNA. Germline V lookup: CDR1 MNHEY, CDR2 SVGEGT. The CDR3 spans 15 residues, counting both ends. The CDR3 here is CASSTPTSGRYEPYL.